The following is a T cell receptor beta chain sequence with its context. Antigen specificity is unknown. The sample originates from a study of T cell repertoires in cytomegalovirus infection. Whole-study context: Evidence of both CMV infection and a matching HLA type came from public TCR beta signatures.

This CDR3 has 13 residues. The germline V gene encodes CDR1 SQVTM and CDR2 ANQGSEA. The V end was cut by 5 bases, the J end by 6 bases, with 16 bases between. TCRdb reanalysed the reads using MiXCR and keeps one entry per CDR3 protein. The sample yields hundreds of thousands of distinct CDR3 sequences, more than 40% seen once. Study-level findings and limits: CMV carriers having the relevant HLA were flagged by cumulative public TCR beta family frequency. Dominant in the ex vivo response were TCR beta clonotypes restricted by HLA-C and specific for CMV.

This chain joins TRBV29-1 and TRBJ1-2, with a weak D call TRBD1 (6 bases). The sequenced sample was cultured PBMCs, obtained from culture after CMV antigen stimulation. This receptor was obtained from a human donor in good health (CMV status not recorded). Some clones in this sample may be carry-over from other donors' samples. CDR3 protein: CSVNKQGGDGYTF. Written as DNA, the CDR3 is TGCAGCGTTAATAAACAGGGAGGGGATGGCTACACCTTC.